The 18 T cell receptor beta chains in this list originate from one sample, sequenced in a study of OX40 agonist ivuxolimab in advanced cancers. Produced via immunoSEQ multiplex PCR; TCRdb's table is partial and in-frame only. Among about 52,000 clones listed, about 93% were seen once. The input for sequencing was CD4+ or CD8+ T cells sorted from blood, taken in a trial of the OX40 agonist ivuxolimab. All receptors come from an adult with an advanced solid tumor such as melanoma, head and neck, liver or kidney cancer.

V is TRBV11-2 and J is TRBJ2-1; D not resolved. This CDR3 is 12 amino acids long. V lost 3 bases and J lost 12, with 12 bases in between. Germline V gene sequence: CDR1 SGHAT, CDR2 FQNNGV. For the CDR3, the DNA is TGTGCCAGCAGCTTCCAGCCGGTGGGGCAGTTCTTC. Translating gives CASSFQPVGQFF.

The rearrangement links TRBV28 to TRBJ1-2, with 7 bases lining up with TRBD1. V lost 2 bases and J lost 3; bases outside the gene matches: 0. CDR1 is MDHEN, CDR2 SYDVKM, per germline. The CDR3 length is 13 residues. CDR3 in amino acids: CASSLQGDYGYTF. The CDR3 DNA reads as TGTGCCAGCAGTTTACAGGGGGACTATGGCTACACCTTC.

CDR3 in DNA: TGTGCCAGCAGTTCACTACCCGCCGGCCGGGAGCTGTTTTTT. This sequence encodes CASSSLPAGRELFF. The V gene is TRBV6-5, the J gene TRBJ2-2; no firm D call. The CDR3 is made up of 14 amino acids. V dropped 4 bases and J dropped 9 bases, with 15 bases sitting between them. CDR1 MNHEY and CDR2 SVGAGI come from the germline V gene.

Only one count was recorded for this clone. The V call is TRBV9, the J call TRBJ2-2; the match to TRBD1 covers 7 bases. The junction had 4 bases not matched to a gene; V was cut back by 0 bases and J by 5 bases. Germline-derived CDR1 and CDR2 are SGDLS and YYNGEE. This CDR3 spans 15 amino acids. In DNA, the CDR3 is TGTGCCAGCAGCGTAGAGGGGGCGCGGACCGGGGAGCTGTTTTTT. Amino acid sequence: CASSVEGARTGELFF.

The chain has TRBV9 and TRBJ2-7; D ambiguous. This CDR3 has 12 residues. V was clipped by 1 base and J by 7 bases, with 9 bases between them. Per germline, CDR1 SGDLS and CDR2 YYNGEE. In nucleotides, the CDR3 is TGTGCCAGCAGCGTACTGGGTGGGGAGCAGTACTTC. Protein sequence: CASSVLGGEQYF.

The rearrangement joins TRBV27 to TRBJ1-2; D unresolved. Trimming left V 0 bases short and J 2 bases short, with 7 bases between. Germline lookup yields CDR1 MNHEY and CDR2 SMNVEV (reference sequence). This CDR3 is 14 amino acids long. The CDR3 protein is CASSLSGNNYGYTF. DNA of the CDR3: TGTGCCAGCAGTTTATCCGGGAACAACTATGGCTACACCTTC.

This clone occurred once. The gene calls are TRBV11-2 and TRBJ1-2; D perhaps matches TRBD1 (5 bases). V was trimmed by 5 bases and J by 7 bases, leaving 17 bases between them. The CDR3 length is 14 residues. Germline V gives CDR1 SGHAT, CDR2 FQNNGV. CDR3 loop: CASSPAGGGAGYTF. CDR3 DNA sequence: TGTGCCAGCAGCCCCGCCGGGGGGGGAGCTGGCTACACCTTC.

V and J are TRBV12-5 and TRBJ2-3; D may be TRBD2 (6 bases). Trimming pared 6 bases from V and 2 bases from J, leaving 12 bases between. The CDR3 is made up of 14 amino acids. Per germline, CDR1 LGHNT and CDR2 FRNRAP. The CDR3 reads CASGPGGSTDTQYF. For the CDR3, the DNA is TGTGCTAGTGGACCCGGGGGATCCACAGATACGCAGTATTTT.

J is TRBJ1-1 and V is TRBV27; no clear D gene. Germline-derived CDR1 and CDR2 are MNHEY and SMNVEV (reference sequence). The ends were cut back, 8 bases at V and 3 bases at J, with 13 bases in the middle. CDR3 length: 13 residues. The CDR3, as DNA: TGTGCCAGCGGACTTTCGGCAGACACTGAAGCTTTCTTT. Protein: CASGLSADTEAFF.

CDR3 DNA: TGTGCCAGCAGCTTGGCCGGCGGGAGGGCCCGAGATACGCAGTATTTT. It encodes CASSLAGGRARDTQYF. The chain links TRBV5-8 to TRBJ2-3, with 9 nucleotides matching TRBD2. The CDR3 contains 16 residues. Per the germline V gene, CDR1 is SGHTS and CDR2 is YDEGEE. The trim removed 0 bases at V and 5 bases at J, leaving 7 bases unmatched.

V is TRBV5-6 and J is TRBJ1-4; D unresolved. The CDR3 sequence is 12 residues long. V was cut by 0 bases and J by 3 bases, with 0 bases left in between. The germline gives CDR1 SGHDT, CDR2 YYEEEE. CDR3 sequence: CASSLANEKLFF. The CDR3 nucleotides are TGTGCCAGCAGCTTGGCTAATGAAAAACTGTTTTTT.

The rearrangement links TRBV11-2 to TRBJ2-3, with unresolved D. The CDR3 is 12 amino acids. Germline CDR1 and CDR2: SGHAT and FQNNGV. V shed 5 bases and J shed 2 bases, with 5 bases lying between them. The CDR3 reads CASSPPTDTQYF. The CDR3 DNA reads TGTGCCAGCAGCCCACCCACAGATACGCAGTATTTT. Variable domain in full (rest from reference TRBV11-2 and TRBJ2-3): EAGVAQSPRYKIIEKRQSVAFWCNPISGHATLYWYQQILGQGPKLLIQFQNNGVVDDSQLPKDRFSAERLKGVDSTLKIQPAKLEDSAVYLCASSPPTDTQYFGPGTRLTVL.

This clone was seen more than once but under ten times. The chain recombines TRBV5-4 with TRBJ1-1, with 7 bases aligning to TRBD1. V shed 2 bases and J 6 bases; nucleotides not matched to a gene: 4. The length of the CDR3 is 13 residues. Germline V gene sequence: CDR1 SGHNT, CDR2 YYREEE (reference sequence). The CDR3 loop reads CASSLGGWSEAFF. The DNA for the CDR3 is TGTGCCAGCAGCTTAGGGGGCTGGTCTGAAGCTTTCTTT.

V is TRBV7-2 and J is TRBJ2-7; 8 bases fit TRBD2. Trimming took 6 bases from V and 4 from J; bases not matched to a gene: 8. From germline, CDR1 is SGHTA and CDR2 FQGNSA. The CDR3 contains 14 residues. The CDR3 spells CASSFPSGSYEQYF. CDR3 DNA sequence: TGTGCCAGCAGTTTTCCAAGCGGGAGTTACGAGCAGTACTTC.

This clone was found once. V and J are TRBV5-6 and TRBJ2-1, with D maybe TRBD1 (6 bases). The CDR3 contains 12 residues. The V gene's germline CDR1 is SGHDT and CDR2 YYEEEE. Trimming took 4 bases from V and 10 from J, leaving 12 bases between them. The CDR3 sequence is CASSPQGPEQFF. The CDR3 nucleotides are TGTGCCAGCAGCCCACAGGGTCCAGAGCAGTTCTTC.

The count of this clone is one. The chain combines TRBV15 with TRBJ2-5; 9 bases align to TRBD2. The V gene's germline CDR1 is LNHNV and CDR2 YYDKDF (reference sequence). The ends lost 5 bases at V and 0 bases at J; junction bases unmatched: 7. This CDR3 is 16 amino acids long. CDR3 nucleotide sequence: TGTGCCACCAGCTGGAGAGTAGCGGGGGACCAAGAGACCCAGTACTTC. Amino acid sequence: CATSWRVAGDQETQYF.

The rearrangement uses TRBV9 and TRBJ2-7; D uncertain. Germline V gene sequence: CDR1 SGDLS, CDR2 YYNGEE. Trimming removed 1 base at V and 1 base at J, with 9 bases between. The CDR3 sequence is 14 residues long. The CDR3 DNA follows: TGTGCCAGCAGCGTATCGAGTGGATCCTACGAGCAGTACTTC. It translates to CASSVSSGSYEQYF.

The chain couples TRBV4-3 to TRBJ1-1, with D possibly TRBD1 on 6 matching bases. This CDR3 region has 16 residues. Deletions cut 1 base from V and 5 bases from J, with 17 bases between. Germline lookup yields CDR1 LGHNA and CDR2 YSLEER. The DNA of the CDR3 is TGCGCCAGCAGCCAAGGGGGGGCACCGGGAGAGACTGAAGCTTTCTTT. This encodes CASSQGGAPGETEAFF.